This T cell receptor beta chain comes out of a study of blood T cells in healthy people across ages. Per the germline V gene, CDR1 is DFQATT and CDR2 is SNEGSKA (reference sequence). This CDR3 is 13 amino acids long. After removal of 7 bases from V and 5 bases from J, the junction contained 5 bases not matched to a gene. A sample-barcoded 5' primer and a J-beta primer mix were used in a second PCR of about 6 to 11 cycles. TCRdb re-called the 5' RACE reads with MiXCR, one entry per CDR3 protein. Of roughly 730,000 distinct CDR3 sequences listed, around 50% are singletons. This chain links TRBV20-1 with TRBJ1-6; TRBD1 agrees at 7 bases. This TCR was recovered from a man aged 35 to 55 in good health. The specimen was blood. CDR3 amino acids: CSGRGQNNSPLHF. DNA for the CDR3: TGCAGTGGGAGGGGACAGAATAATTCACCCCTCCACTTT.